Listed below are T cell receptor beta chains from one sample, sequenced in a study of T cell responses to AZD1222 COVID-19 vaccine. Here immunoSEQ multiplex PCR was the method, and the copy in TCRdb shows in-frame clones only, minus some. This sample has about 130,000 clones, with less than 95% found just once. The material sequenced was peripheral blood, taken on day 0 of AZD1222 vaccination. Receptor source: an adult in good health. Each CDR3 is given with its conserved first and last residue. Fields, in order: clone size, V gene, CDR3 length, J gene, D gene, CDR3 DNA, CDR3 protein. A D gene is named only where the DNA matches it firmly. Where a row states a size, it is once, few, many or the class of an expanded clone; other rows omit it.

NA,TRBV7-2,15,TRBJ2-7,TRBD1,TGTGCCAGCAGCTTAGGCCGGACAGGGGGGAACGAGCAGTACTTC,CASSLGRTGGNEQYF
NA,TRBV6-5,16,TRBJ1-6,TRBD1,TGTGCCAGCAGTTCCCAAGGACAGGGCCGGAATTCACCCCTCCACTTT,CASSSQGQGRNSPLHF
NA,TRBV19,13,TRBJ2-2,TRBD1,TGTGCCAGTAATCAGGGGGTGATCGGGGAGCTGTTTTTT,CASNQGVIGELFF
NA,TRBV7-2,13,TRBJ2-1,NA,TGTGCCAGCAGCCTAGACCGGAGTCCCCCTTCGTTCTTC,CASSLDRSPPSFF
NA,TRBV7-9,14,TRBJ2-7,NA,TGTGCCAGCAGCTTATTTTCTACACCATACGAGCAGTACTTC,CASSLFSTPYEQYF
NA,TRBV4-1,15,TRBJ1-5,TRBD1,TGCGCCAGCAGCCAGTGGACAGGGGGTAGCCAGCCCCAGCATTTT,CASSQWTGGSQPQHF
once,TRBV5-1,15,TRBJ1-6,NA,TGCGCCAGCAGCAGCTCCGGGACGCAAAATTCACCCCTCCACTTT,CASSSSGTQNSPLHF
NA,TRBV28,13,TRBJ2-7,NA,TGTGCCAGCAGTTTATGGCGAACCTACGAGCAGTACTTC,CASSLWRTYEQYF
once,TRBV11-1,14,TRBJ2-7,TRBD2,TGTGCCAGCAGCCAGAGCGGGAGCTACTACGAGCAGTACTTC,CASSQSGSYYEQYF
NA,TRBV6-5,15,TRBJ2-2,TRBD1,TGTGCCAGCAGTTACCAGGGACAGGGGAGGGGGGAGCTGTTTTTT,CASSYQGQGRGELFF
NA,TRBV7-2,14,TRBJ1-6,NA,TGTGCCAGCGGGGGTAGCTCCTATAATTCACCCCTCCACTTT,CASGGSSYNSPLHF
few,TRBV9,15,TRBJ2-7,NA,TGTGCCAGCAGCGTAGGTGAGACAGCCATATACGAGCAGTACTTC,CASSVGETAIYEQYF
NA,TRBV20-1,14,TRBJ1-6,NA,TGCAGTGCTAGTTTGGGTCTGGATAATTCACCCCTCCACTTT,CSASLGLDNSPLHF
NA,TRBV27,14,TRBJ2-3,NA,TGTGCCAGCAGTTTACTGGGGGGCACAGATACGCAGTATTTT,CASSLLGGTDTQYF
NA,TRBV28,15,TRBJ1-1,NA,TGTGCCAGCAGCCTCTATGGGGGATTGGGCACTGAAGCTTTCTTT,CASSLYGGLGTEAFF
NA,TRBV5-4,13,TRBJ1-2,NA,TGTGCCAGCAGCCCGGCGCGGGACTATGGCTACACCTTC,CASSPARDYGYTF
NA,TRBV30,16,TRBJ2-1,TRBD2,TGTGCCTGGAGTCCCCGGGCTAGCGGGGGGAAGGATGAGCAGTTCTTC,CAWSPRASGGKDEQFF
NA,TRBV7-9,12,TRBJ2-1,NA,TGTGCCAGCTGCTGGGACTACAATGAGCAGTTCTTC,CASCWDYNEQFF
NA,TRBV9,13,TRBJ2-4,NA,TGTGCCAGCAGCGAAGGCCCGGGTGACATTCAGTACTTC,CASSEGPGDIQYF
NA,TRBV6-5,13,TRBJ2-7,NA,TGTGCCAGCAGGTTACAGGGCCCTTCAAAGCAGTACTTC,CASRLQGPSKQYF
NA,TRBV5-1,12,TRBJ2-1,NA,TGCGCCAGCAGCCCCCCGGGGGTGGAGCAGTTCTTC,CASSPPGVEQFF
NA,TRBV28,12,TRBJ1-5,NA,TGTGCCAGCAGAACCGGGGTCCAGCCCCAGCATTTT,CASRTGVQPQHF